The 22 T cell receptor beta chains listed next were all sequenced from one sample in a study of T-cell reconstitution after alpha-beta-depleted transplantation in children. Unique molecular identifiers were used in preparing the TCRbeta library. TCRdb used MiXCR to reprocess the PCR reads, holding one entry per CDR3 protein. The sample has 600,000 to 800,000 distinct CDR3 sequences; roughly 14% are singletons. The starting material was PBMCs, obtained before TCRalphabeta/CD19-depleted stem cell transplant. These receptors were collected from a girl aged 2 to 9 with congenital amegakaryocytic thrombocytopenia, due to receive a stem cell transplant.

This chain links TRBV12-3 or TRBV12-4 with TRBJ2-2, with no clear D. The CDR3 is 11 amino acids. Trimming shortened V by 10 bases and J by 6 bases, and 9 bases separated the two germline ends. For the CDR3, the DNA is TGTGCCACCCAGGTTCCCGGGGAGCTGTTTTTT. Encoded protein: CATQVPGELFF.

Many counts were recorded for this clonotype. The chain recombines TRBV7-9 with TRBJ2-7, with a tentative D call TRBD1 (6 bases). The CDR3 has 14 amino acids. Germline V CDR1 and CDR2: SEHNR, FQNEAQ (reference sequence). V lost 6 bases, J lost 2 bases, and 14 bases lay in between. CDR3 protein: CASRPTGKTYEQYF. The CDR3 region has the DNA TGTGCCAGCAGACCGACAGGAAAGACCTACGAGCAGTACTTC.

Ten or more counts support this clonotype. The rearrangement joins TRBV6-5 to TRBJ2-7; maybe TRBD2 (6 bases). Looked up from germline, CDR1 is MNHEY and CDR2 is SVGAGI. The CDR3 loop spans 17 amino acids. V was cut by 0 bases and J by 1 base, with 16 bases left in between. The CDR3 spells CASSYSLEGSRSYEQYF. CDR3 DNA sequence: TGTGCCAGCAGTTACTCGTTGGAGGGATCCCGGTCCTACGAGCAGTACTTC.

The chain combines TRBV10-1 with TRBJ2-5; TRBD1 aligns across 9 bases. There are 14 residues in the CDR3. The germline V gene encodes CDR1 WNHNN and CDR2 SYGVQD (reference sequence). The trim removed 5 bases at V and 5 bases at J, leaving 6 bases unmatched. Written as DNA, the CDR3 is TGCGCCAGCAGTCCGGGACAGGGTTTCGAGACCCAGTACTTC. It specifies CASSPGQGFETQYF.

This clonotype was seen ten or more times. This sequence joins TRBV12-3 or TRBV12-4 and TRBJ1-2; D not certain. The CDR3 runs 13 residues. V gave up 6 bases and J gave up 4 bases, with 12 bases separating them. The CDR3 here is CASSPTVLYGYTF. In nucleotides, the CDR3 is TGTGCCAGCAGCCCCACAGTCCTCTATGGCTACACCTTC.

At least ten counts were recorded for this clonotype. The genes are TRBV7-6 and TRBJ2-2; D unclear. The V end lost 1 base, the J end lost 1 base, and 13 bases lay between the germline ends. The CDR3 is 17 residues long. Per germline, CDR1 SGHVS and CDR2 FNYEAQ. The CDR3 loop reads CASSLGASIVNTGELFF. For the CDR3, the DNA is TGTGCCAGCAGCTTAGGTGCGTCGATCGTGAACACCGGGGAGCTGTTTTTT.

This clonotype was detected ten times or more. The chain employs TRBV12-3 or TRBV12-4 and TRBJ1-1; no reliable D call. The CDR3 length is 13 residues. The V and J ends lost 7 bases and 1 base respectively, with 10 bases between them. The CDR3 DNA sequence: TGTGCCAGCACCGATTCCGGGAACACTGAAGCTTTCTTT. It yields the protein CASTDSGNTEAFF.

At least ten counts were recorded for this clonotype. The germline gene is not matched at one end of the junction; a read error may be the cause. This chain links TRBV5-1 with TRBJ2-5; 15 bases agree with TRBD2. CDR3 length: 14 amino acids. Germline CDR1 reads SGHRS; CDR2 reads YFSETQ. CDR3 coding DNA: TGTGCCAGCTCCGGGACTAGCGGGAGGGAGACCCAGTACTTC. Protein sequence: CASSGTSGRETQYF.

This clonotype was counted many times. The V gene is TRBV27, the J gene TRBJ1-2; unclear D gene. V was cut by 6 bases and J by 4 bases, with 12 bases left in between. Germline CDR1 and CDR2: MNHEY and SMNVEV (reference sequence). CDR3 length equals 13 residues. For the CDR3, the DNA is TGTGCCAGCAGGGTCGGACTGACCTATGGCTACACCTTC. Amino acid sequence: CASRVGLTYGYTF.

This clonotype was counted many times. CDR3 loop: CATSDTNPGTADNEQFF. The CDR3 nucleotides are TGTGCCACCAGTGATACAAACCCAGGGACAGCTGACAATGAGCAGTTCTTC. The V and J genes are TRBV24-1 and TRBJ2-1, with 7 positions matching TRBD1. Germline values: CDR1 KGHDR, CDR2 SFDVKD. V shed 3 bases and J 5 bases; nucleotides not matched to a gene: 12. The CDR3 has 17 residues.

V gene TRBV30 combines with J gene TRBJ2-1, with D maybe TRBD2 (5 bases). The germline CDR1 and CDR2 sequences are GTSNPN and SVGIG (reference sequence). V was trimmed by 0 bases and J by 10 bases, leaving 19 bases between them. This CDR3 contains 15 residues. The CDR3 sequence is CAWSVPDSLLQEQFF. The CDR3 nucleotides are TGTGCCTGGAGTGTACCGGACTCCCTTTTACAAGAGCAGTTCTTC.

About this clonotype itself: This clone may be a read error of a much larger clone one base away. Here the CDR3 omits its conserved ending phenylalanine or tryptophan, so a read error is the likely source. The chain is built from TRBV29-1 and TRBJ2-5; D unresolved. V shed 4 bases and J shed 0 bases, with 6 bases lying between them. CDR1 is SQVTM, CDR2 ANQGSEA, per germline. This CDR3 is built from 12 residues. The CDR3 DNA reads as TGCAGCGTTGGTCTGTACCAAGAGACCCAGTACCTC. Translation gives CSVGLYQETQYL.

This chain uses TRBV20-1 with TRBJ2-2; 8 nucleotides align to TRBD2. Germline V CDR1 and CDR2: DFQATT, SNEGSKA (reference sequence). J lost 1 base, V lost 6 bases, and 10 bases had no gene match. The CDR3 is made up of 16 amino acids. The CDR3 region is CSAVSGTGLNTGELFF. The CDR3 bases are TGCAGTGCGGTTAGCGGGACCGGACTGAACACCGGGGAGCTGTTTTTT.

This clonotype was recorded many times. The chain has TRBV7-2 and TRBJ2-7, with 10 bases identical to TRBD2. The CDR3 consists of 14 residues. The V and J ends lost 7 bases and 2 bases, in that order; junction bases with no gene match: 5. Germline-derived CDR1 and CDR2 are SGHTA and FQGNSA. The CDR3 sequence: CASTVLAGTYEQYF. The CDR3 region has the DNA TGTGCCAGCACCGTACTAGCGGGGACCTACGAGCAGTACTTC.

This clonotype was observed a handful of times. The rearrangement links TRBV6-8 to TRBJ2-1; TRBD2 matches 11 bases. V was pared by 5 bases and J by 8 bases, with 5 bases of the junction left unmatched. The V gene's germline CDR1 is MNHGY and CDR2 SAAAGT. CDR3 length: 14 residues. The CDR3 spells CASSHTSGSDEQFF. The CDR3 DNA follows: TGTGCCAGCAGTCATACTAGCGGGAGTGATGAGCAGTTCTTC.

This clonotype was observed many times. This chain links TRBV15 with TRBJ2-5, with a tentative D call TRBD1 (6 bases). The V gene lost 3 bases and the J gene lost 4 bases, with 15 bases spanning the gap. The CDR3 covers 15 residues. The germline CDR1 and CDR2 sequences are LNHNV and YYDKDF (reference sequence). CDR3 region: CATSSETGWGETQYF. CDR3 sequence (DNA): TGTGCCACCAGCAGTGAAACAGGGTGGGGAGAGACCCAGTACTTC.

This clonotype showed up just a few times. The genes are TRBV30 and TRBJ2-1; D might be TRBD1 (7 bases). The germline CDR1 and CDR2 sequences are GTSNPN and SVGIG (reference sequence). Trimming stripped 1 base from V and 7 bases from J, with 20 bases between. CDR3 size: 16 residues. This CDR3 is CAWSAYGGQSLNEQFF. In DNA form, the CDR3 reads TGTGCCTGGAGTGCCTACGGGGGACAGTCCTTGAATGAGCAGTTCTTC. Complete variable domain (other parts from reference TRBV30 and TRBJ2-1): SQTIHQWPATLVQPVGSPLSLECTVEGTSNPNLYWYRQAAGRGLQLLFYSVGIGQISSEVPQNLSASRPQDRQFILSSKKLLLSDSGFYLCAWSAYGGQSLNEQFFGPGTRLTVL.

This clonotype was seen just once. The rearrangement joins TRBV7-6 to TRBJ2-3; perhaps D is TRBD1 or TRBD2 (5 bases each). This CDR3 contains 14 residues. CDR1 is SGHVS, CDR2 FNYEAQ, per germline. Trimming cost V 5 bases and J 8 bases, with 17 bases left between them. CDR3 sequence: CASSEGPTRITQYF. The CDR3 DNA follows: TGTGCCAGCAGCGAGGGGCCCACCCGCATTACGCAGTATTTT.

The sample holds a few counts of this clonotype. The rearrangement uses TRBV20-1 and TRBJ2-1; possibly TRBD2 for D (5 bases). Germline CDR1 DFQATT, CDR2 SNEGSKA (reference sequence). CDR3 length: 13 residues. V dropped 1 base and J dropped 8 bases, with 12 bases sitting between them. The CDR3 protein is CSARGTSFYEQFF. DNA for the CDR3: TGCAGTGCTAGAGGAACTAGTTTCTATGAGCAGTTCTTC.

Ten or more counts support this clonotype. The chain has TRBV25-1 and TRBJ2-5; D is possibly TRBD1 (6 bases). This CDR3 is 13 amino acids long. The V gene's germline CDR1 is MGHDK and CDR2 SYGVNS. Trimming left V 5 bases short and J 4 bases short, with 11 bases between. The CDR3 sequence: CASSNTGRETQYF. DNA for the CDR3: TGTGCCAGCAGTAACACAGGGAGAGAGACCCAGTACTTC.

This clonotype was seen a few times. The rearrangement joins TRBV12-5 to TRBJ2-1; 7 positions agree with TRBD1. Trimming at V came to 6 bases and at J to 4 bases, leaving 9 bases not matched to a gene. CDR1 is LGHNT and CDR2 is FRNRAP in the germline V gene. The CDR3 extends over 15 amino acids. CDR3 region: CASGPLTGVYNEQFF. The DNA for the CDR3 is TGTGCTAGTGGCCCTCTCACAGGGGTATACAATGAGCAGTTCTTC.

This clonotype was seen ten or more times. V and J are TRBV6-5 and TRBJ2-2, with D uncertain. V lost 0 bases and J lost 2, with 7 bases in between. The germline V gene encodes CDR1 MNHEY and CDR2 SVGAGI. The CDR3 is 15 residues long. The CDR3 loop reads CASSYSIGNTGELFF. DNA of the CDR3: TGTGCCAGCAGTTACTCGATCGGAAACACCGGGGAGCTGTTTTTT.